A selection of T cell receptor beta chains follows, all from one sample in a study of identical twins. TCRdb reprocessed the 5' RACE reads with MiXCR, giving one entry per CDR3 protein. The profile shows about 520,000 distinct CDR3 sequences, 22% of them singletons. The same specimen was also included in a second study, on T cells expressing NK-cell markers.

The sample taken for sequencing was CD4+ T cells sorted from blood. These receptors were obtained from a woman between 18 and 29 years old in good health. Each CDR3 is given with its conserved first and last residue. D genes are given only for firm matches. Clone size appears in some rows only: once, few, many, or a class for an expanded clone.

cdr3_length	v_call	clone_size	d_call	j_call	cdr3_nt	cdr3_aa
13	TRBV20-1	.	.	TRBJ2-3	TGCAGTGCTAGATGGTTGACAGTGGATACGCAGTATTTT	CSARWLTVDTQYF
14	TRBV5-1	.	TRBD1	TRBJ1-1	TGCGCCAGCAGACTCTCAGGGGGGCTCTCTGAAGCTTTCTTT	CASRLSGGLSEAFF
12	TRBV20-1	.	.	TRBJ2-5	TGCAGTGCTGTCGGGAGTAAAGAGACCCAGTACTTC	CSAVGSKETQYF
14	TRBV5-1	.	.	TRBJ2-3	TGCGCCAGCAGCTTCGGGGGGCCAGGAGATACGCAGTATTTT	CASSFGGPGDTQYF
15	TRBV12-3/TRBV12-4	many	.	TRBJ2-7	TGTGCCAGCAGCCCCAGGGGCGTGGGTCCCTACGAGCAGTACTTC	CASSPRGVGPYEQYF
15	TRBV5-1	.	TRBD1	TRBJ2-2	TGCGCCAGCAGCCGGGACAGCCGGAACACCGGGGAGCTGTTTTTT	CASSRDSRNTGELFF
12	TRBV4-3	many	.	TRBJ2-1	TGCGCCAGCAGCCAAGTTAGGAATGAGCAGTTCTTC	CASSQVRNEQFF
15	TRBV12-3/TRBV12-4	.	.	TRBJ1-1	TGTGCCAGCAGTTTAGACAGACATAACGGCACTGAAGCTTTCTTT	CASSLDRHNGTEAFF
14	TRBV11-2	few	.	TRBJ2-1	TGTGCCAGCAGCTTATTGGCCTTAGGTAATGAGCAGTTCTTC	CASSLLALGNEQFF
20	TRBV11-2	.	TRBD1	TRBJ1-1	TGTGCCAGCAGCTTAAGCACAGGGGAGCCGACATTTAGCTTGAACACTGAAGCTTTCTTT	CASSLSTGEPTFSLNTEAFF
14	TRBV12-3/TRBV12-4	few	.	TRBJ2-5	TGTGCCAGCAGACACCGGGACAGCGGGGAGACCCAGTACTTC	CASRHRDSGETQYF
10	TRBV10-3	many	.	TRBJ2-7	TGTGCCATCCCCGACTACGAGCAGTACTTC	CAIPDYEQYF
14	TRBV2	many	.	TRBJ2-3	TGTGCCAGCAGGGGGACGTCGAGCACAGATACGCAGTATTTT	CASRGTSSTDTQYF
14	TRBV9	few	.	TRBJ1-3	TGTGCCAGCAGCGCCTTCGACCGTATGGACACCATATATTTT	CASSAFDRMDTIYF
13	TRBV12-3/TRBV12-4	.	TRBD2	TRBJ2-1	TGTGCCAGCAGCCCAGGGCTAGCGGGGGGGGAGTTCTTC	CASSPGLAGGEFF
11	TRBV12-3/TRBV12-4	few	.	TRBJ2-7	TGTGCCAGCAGTTCCGTAATAAAGCAGTACTTC	CASSSVIKQYF
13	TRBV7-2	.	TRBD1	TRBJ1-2	TGTGCCAGCATCACGGACAGGGGAGGAGGCTACACCTTC	CASITDRGGGYTF
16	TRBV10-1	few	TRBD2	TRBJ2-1	TGCGCCAGCAGTGAGTCCGGTAGCGGGAGGGGTAATGAGCAGTTCTTC	CASSESGSGRGNEQFF
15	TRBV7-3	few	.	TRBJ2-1	TGTGCCAGCAGCTTAATTCCGTCCGGGTACAATGAGCAGTTCTTC	CASSLIPSGYNEQFF
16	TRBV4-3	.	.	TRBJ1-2	TGCGCCAGCAGCCAAGCAGGCAGGGGTAGTAACTATGGCTACACCTTC	CASSQAGRGSNYGYTF
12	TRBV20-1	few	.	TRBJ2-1	TGCAGTGCTCACCCAGCCTACAATGAGCAGTTCTTC	CSAHPAYNEQFF
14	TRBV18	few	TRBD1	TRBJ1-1	TGTGCCAGCTCGATACAGGGGAAAGACACTGAAGCTTTCTTT	CASSIQGKDTEAFF
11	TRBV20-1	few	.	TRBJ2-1	TGCAGTGCTGGGTCAGACGATGAGCAGTTCTTC	CSAGSDDEQFF
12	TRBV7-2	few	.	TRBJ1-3	TGTGCCAGCAGCTGGACTGGAAACACCATATATTTT	CASSWTGNTIYF
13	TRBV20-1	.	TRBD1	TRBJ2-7	TGCAGTGCAACGGACAGGCAACATTACGAGCAGTACTTC	CSATDRQHYEQYF
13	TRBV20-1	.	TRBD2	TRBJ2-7	TGCAGTGCTAGGGGGACTAGCTCCTACGAGCAGTACTTC	CSARGTSSYEQYF
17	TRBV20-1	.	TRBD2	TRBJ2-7	TGCAGTGCCAGTAGCATCCGACTAGCGGGAGAAATCCACGAGCAGTACTTC	CSASSIRLAGEIHEQYF
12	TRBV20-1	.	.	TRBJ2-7	TGCAGTGCTGAACAGGGATCTTACGAGCAGTACTTC	CSAEQGSYEQYF
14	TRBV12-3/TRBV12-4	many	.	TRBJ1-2	TGTGCCAGCACACAGAGAGGGGTCCACTATGGCTACACCTTC	CASTQRGVHYGYTF
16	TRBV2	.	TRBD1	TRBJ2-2	TGTGCCAGCAGTGTTGAGGGGGCTAAGAACACCGGGGAGCTGTTTTTT	CASSVEGAKNTGELFF
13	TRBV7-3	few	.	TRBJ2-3	TGTGCCAGCAGCGTACGAGGAGGAGATACGCAGTATTTT	CASSVRGGDTQYF
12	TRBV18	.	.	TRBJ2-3	TGTGCCAGCTCACCGGACCTTAATACGCAGTATTTT	CASSPDLNTQYF
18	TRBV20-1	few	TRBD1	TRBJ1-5	TGCAGTGCTGCTCGGGACAGGGGAATTCCCTTGGGCAATCAGCCCCAGCATTTT	CSAARDRGIPLGNQPQHF
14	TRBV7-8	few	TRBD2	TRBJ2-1	TGTGCCAGCAGACGGACTAGCGGGAGTAATGAGCAGTTCTTC	CASRRTSGSNEQFF
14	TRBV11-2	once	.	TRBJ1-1	TGTGCCAGCAGCTTAGAGAGGGTGAACACTGAAGCTTTCTTT	CASSLERVNTEAFF
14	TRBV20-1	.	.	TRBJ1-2	TGCAGTGCTAGACACGGGGCCGATTACTATGGCTACACCTTC	CSARHGADYYGYTF
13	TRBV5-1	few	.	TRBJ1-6	TGCGCCAGCAGAGTGGACGGATCCTCACCCCTCCACTTT	CASRVDGSSPLHF
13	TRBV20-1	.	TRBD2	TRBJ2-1	TGCAGCGCGGCGCTAGCGGGAGTAAATGAGCAGTTCTTC	CSAALAGVNEQFF
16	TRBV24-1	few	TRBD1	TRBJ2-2	TGTGCCACCAGTGATTTATTCGACAGGGGCACCGGGGAGCTGTTTTTT	CATSDLFDRGTGELFF
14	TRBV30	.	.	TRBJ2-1	TGTGCCTGGACGTTTGACGGGATCTACAATGAGCAGTTCTTC	CAWTFDGIYNEQFF
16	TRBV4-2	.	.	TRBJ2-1	TGTGCCAGCAGCCAAGATCTGCGCGCCTCCTACAATGAGCAGTTCTTC	CASSQDLRASYNEQFF
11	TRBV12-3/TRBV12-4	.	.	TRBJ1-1	TGTGCCAGCACTTTAGGGGCCGAAGCTTTCTTT	CASTLGAEAFF
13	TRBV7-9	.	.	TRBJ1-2	TGTGCCAGCAGCTTAAAAGGGGCGCAAGGCTACACCTTC	CASSLKGAQGYTF
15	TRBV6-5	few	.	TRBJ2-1	TGTGCCAGCAGTTTAGGGAGTAGGGAGACCGACGAGCAGTTCTTC	CASSLGSRETDEQFF
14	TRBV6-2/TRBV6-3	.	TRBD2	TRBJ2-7	TGTGCCAGCAGTGCGGCGGGACTAGTTTACGAGCAGTACTTC	CASSAAGLVYEQYF
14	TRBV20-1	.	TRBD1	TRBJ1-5	TGCAGTGCAACGGACAGGGTGAACAATCAGCCCCAGCATTTT	CSATDRVNNQPQHF
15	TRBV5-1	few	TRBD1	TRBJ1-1	TGCGCCAGCAGCTTGGCGGACAGGGGGTTTGGTGAAGCTTTCTTT	CASSLADRGFGEAFF
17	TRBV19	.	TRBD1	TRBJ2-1	TGTGCCAGTAGTTACTCCGGGACAGCACAGCGTCACGATGAGCAGTTCTTC	CASSYSGTAQRHDEQFF
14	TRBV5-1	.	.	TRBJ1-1	TGCGCCAGCAGCATACAGGGCTGGGGGGCTGAAGCTTTCTTT	CASSIQGWGAEAFF
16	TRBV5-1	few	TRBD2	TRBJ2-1	TGCGCCAGCAGCTTGGCCGAGTTAGCGGGAGGGACTGAGCAGTTCTTC	CASSLAELAGGTEQFF
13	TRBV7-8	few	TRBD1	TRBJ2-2	TGTGCCAGCAGCTTGGACAGGGGCGGGGAGCTGTTTTTT	CASSLDRGGELFF
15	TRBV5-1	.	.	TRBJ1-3	TGCGCCAGCAGCTTTATAGGGGCCTCTGGAAACACCATATATTTT	CASSFIGASGNTIYF
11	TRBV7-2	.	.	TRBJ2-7	TGTGCCAGCAGTAGGAGACGCGAGCAGTACTTC	CASSRRREQYF
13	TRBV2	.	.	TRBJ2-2	TGTGCCACTGATTCCCCGAACACCGGGGAGCTGTTTTTT	CATDSPNTGELFF
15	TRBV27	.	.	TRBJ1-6	TGTGCCAGCAGTCGTTTGGGTAGTGGCAATTCACCCCTCCACTTT	CASSRLGSGNSPLHF
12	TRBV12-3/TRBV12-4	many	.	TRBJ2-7	TGTGCCAGCAGAAAACAGGGATTCGAGCAGTACTTC	CASRKQGFEQYF
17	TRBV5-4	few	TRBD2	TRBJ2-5	TGTGCCAGCAGCTTGGTTAGGGCTAGCGGGAGCCAAGAGACCCAGTACTTC	CASSLVRASGSQETQYF
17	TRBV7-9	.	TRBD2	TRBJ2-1	TGTGCCAGCGGGCCCGGCGTGGGGACTAGCGGGAGGGGAGCGCAGTTCTTC	CASGPGVGTSGRGAQFF
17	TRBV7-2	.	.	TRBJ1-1	TGTGCCAGCAGCTTAGGACGCGGACAGAAGGCGCTCACTGAAGCTTTCTTT	CASSLGRGQKALTEAFF
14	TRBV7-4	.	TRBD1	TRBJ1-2	TGTGCCAGCAGCCAGGAGACAGGGTCGGGCGGCTACACCTTC	CASSQETGSGGYTF